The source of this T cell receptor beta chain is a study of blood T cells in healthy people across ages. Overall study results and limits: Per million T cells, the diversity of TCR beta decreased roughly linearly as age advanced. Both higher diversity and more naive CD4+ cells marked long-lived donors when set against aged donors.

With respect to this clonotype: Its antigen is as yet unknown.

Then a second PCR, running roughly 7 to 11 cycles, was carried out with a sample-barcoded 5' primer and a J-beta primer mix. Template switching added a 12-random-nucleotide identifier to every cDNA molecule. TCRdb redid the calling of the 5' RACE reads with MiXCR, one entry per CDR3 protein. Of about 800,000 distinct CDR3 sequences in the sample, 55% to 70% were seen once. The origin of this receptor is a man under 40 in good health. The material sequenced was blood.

The CDR3 sequence: CATNPGGTDTQYF. The CDR3, as DNA: TGTGCCACCAATCCAGGGGGTACAGATACGCAGTATTTT. The chain couples TRBV21-1 to TRBJ2-3; whether TRBD1, the table's D call, matches the DNA was not checked. TRBV21-1 is an annotated pseudogene. This CDR3 comprises 13 residues.